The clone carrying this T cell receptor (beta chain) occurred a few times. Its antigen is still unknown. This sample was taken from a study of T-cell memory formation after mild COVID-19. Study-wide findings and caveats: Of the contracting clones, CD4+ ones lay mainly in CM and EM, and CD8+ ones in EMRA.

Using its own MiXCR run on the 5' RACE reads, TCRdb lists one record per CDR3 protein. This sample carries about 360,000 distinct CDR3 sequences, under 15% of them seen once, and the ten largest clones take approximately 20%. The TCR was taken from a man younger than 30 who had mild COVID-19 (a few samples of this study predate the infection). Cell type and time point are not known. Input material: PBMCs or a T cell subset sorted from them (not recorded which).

In DNA, the CDR3 is TGTGCCAGCAGCGTAGTTGGGACAGGGTCCCTCCGAACAGATACGCAGTATTTT. Translating it yields CASSVVGTGSLRTDTQYF. The chain joins TRBV9 to TRBJ2-3, with 9 bases aligning to TRBD1. Per germline, CDR1 SGDLS and CDR2 YYNGEE. The J segment lost 3 bases and the V segment lost 0 bases, leaving 11 bases of the junction unmatched. The CDR3 runs to 18 residues.